The source of this T cell receptor beta chain is a study of a mutant IDH1 vaccine in newly diagnosed glioma (dated by TCRdb to the early 2020s). Context from the whole study: Eight vaccinations were administered to patients in weeks 1, 3, 5, 7, 11, 15, 19 and 23, corresponding to visits V03 through V10. Vaccination was initiated 4-6 weeks after radiotherapy alone, or concurrently with temozolomide cycles in the chemotherapy-containing groups. Of the approximately 33 treated patients, about 62% were male and around 40% were female, and a mean age of 40.4 years was recorded. Prior to enrollment, patients had been given standard therapy consisting of radiotherapy alone, temozolomide alone, or radiochemotherapy with temozolomide, with the combination given to most patients. Peripheral blood samples were drawn at six visits, namely V03 (baseline), V05, V07, V10, V12 and V13. For exploratory analyses, fewer than 30 treated patients had longitudinal TCRB deep sequencing done wherever samples were available. General findings and caveats noted by the study authors: Immune responses induced by the vaccine were seen in more than 85% of patients across multiple MHC alleles. Pseudoprogression seemed to be unrelated to changes in the top peripheral T cell clonotypes found by TCRB sequencing. Availability determined which PBMC samples were chosen for TCRB deep sequencing. It was noted by the authors that analyses of patient blood samples could not be reproduced owing to sample limitations.

Library method: the immunoSEQ multiplex PCR assay. Following the manufacturer's protocol, the hsTCRB Kit was used to amplify rearranged TCR beta chain sequences. An Illumina MiSeq was used to sequence the TCRB libraries. In the authors' own workflow: The proprietary platform of the kit vendor was used for demultiplexing, trimming and gene mapping. TCRdb obtained this table from immuneACCESS and retained in-frame rearrangements with V and J assigned. These tables miss some clones; where compared with another copy, unresolved V genes account for less than half of the shortfall, and the remainder is unexplained. V, J and clone size are those of that table, while D and trimming were read from the DNA. This sample comprises about 120,000 clones, over 75% of them detected only once. The ten largest clones capture about 5.5% of the sample. Reading the germline V gene gives CDR1 LGHNT and CDR2 FRNRAP. V lost 2 bases and J lost 1 base; the stretch between them is 17 bases long. CDR3 length: 17 amino acids, cysteine to phenylalanine. Kept here is only the CDR3 DNA, which spans 51 bases and is read in frame from base 1.

Interpreted using the paper, the time point label stands for: week 11, during vaccination. A 20-mer mutant IDH1 peptide at 300 micrograms in Montanide made up each vaccine dose, which was injected subcutaneously together with topical imiquimod. All donors had newly diagnosed IDH1-mutant astrocytomas of WHO grade 3 or 4 that showed loss of nuclear ATRX. The samples were drawn from NOA16, a multicentre, single-arm, open-label phase I trial in Germany that tested a mutant IDH1 peptide vaccine in humans for the first time. Genomic DNA for TCRB sequencing was extracted from EDTA blood using the DNeasy Blood and Tissue Kit. A note on this clone: Its antigen specificity is not known. No per-base quality is available; no much larger clone lies one base away.

The material was PBMCs, obtained from a glioma patient whose treatment included an IDH1 peptide vaccine. This receptor was identified in a man aged 35-49 years with glioma. Recombination linked TRBV12-5 to TRBJ1-1; the D region possibly corresponds to TRBD1 (6 bases align). The CDR3 reads CASGLPRGGAGNTEAFF. The DNA reads TGTGCTAGTGGTTTGCCCCGGGGGGGCGCGGGGAACACTGAAGCTTTCTTT.